Below, 32 T cell receptor beta chains from the same sample are listed, as sequenced in a study of long-term antiretroviral therapy in people with HIV. Assay version v3.0 of immunoSEQ was used, and it was run at survey level. Measured with immunoSEQ multiplex PCR; TCRdb has only the in-frame clones, and not every one. The profile shows 20,000 to 30,000 clones, roughly 89% of them singletons. The material was unsorted PBMCs, obtained 1.8 years before starting antiretroviral therapy. The receptors originated from a man aged 50 to 60 with HIV.

V and J are TRBV29-1 and TRBJ1-1; perhaps TRBD1 as D (5 bases). CDR3 size: 12 residues. V lost 3 bases and J 4 bases, leaving 9 bases between the germline ends. Per the germline V gene, CDR1 is SQVTM and CDR2 is ANQGSEA. The CDR3 loop is CSVEGQATEAFF. DNA for the CDR3: TGCAGCGTTGAGGGGCAAGCCACTGAAGCTTTCTTT. Full variable domain (missing parts from reference TRBV29-1 and TRBJ1-1): SAVISQKPSRDICQRGTSLTIQCQVDSQVTMMFWYRQQPGQSLTLIATANQGSEATYESGFVIDKFPISRPNLTFSTLTVSNMSPEDSSIYLCSVEGQATEAFFGQGTRLTVV.

Worth noting for this clone: Different DNA sequences within this sample yield the same CDR3. The chain recombines TRBV6-5 with TRBJ2-6; D gene uncertain. The germline gives CDR1 MNHEY, CDR2 SVGAGI. The V gene lost 2 bases and the J gene lost 4 bases, with 3 bases spanning the gap. The CDR3 has 13 amino acids. CDR3 loop: CASSYAGANVLTF. CDR3 DNA sequence: TGTGCCAGCAGTTACGCCGGGGCCAACGTCCTGACTTTC.

In its sample, this clone was seen once. V is TRBV28 and J is TRBJ2-7; 7 nucleotides match TRBD1. V was clipped by 10 bases and J by 2 bases; unmatched bases: 11. Germline CDR1 reads MDHEN; CDR2 reads SYDVKM. This CDR3 region has 14 residues. The CDR3 sequence: CATYAPGQTYEQYF. The CDR3 DNA reads TGTGCCACCTACGCGCCGGGACAGACCTACGAGCAGTACTTC.

The chain carries TRBV5-5 and TRBJ1-5; 8 bases align to TRBD1. With 4 bases clipped from V and 1 base from J, the junction kept 4 bases outside the gene matches. The CDR3 totals 15 residues. Germline loops: CDR1 SGHKS, CDR2 YYEKEE (reference sequence). The CDR3 region has the DNA TGTGCCAGCAGCCGGACAGGGACGAGCAATCAGCCCCAGCATTTT. Translating it yields CASSRTGTSNQPQHF.

The chain employs TRBV7-2 and TRBJ1-5; 8 nucleotides agree with TRBD1. With 5 bases clipped from V and 0 bases from J, the junction kept 12 bases outside the gene matches. CDR1 and CDR2 from the germline V gene are SGHTA and FQGNSA. This CDR3 is 18 amino acids long. CDR3 bases: TGTGCCAGCAGCGCATTTCCGGGACAGGCATATAGCAATCAGCCCCAGCATTTT. This sequence encodes CASSAFPGQAYSNQPQHF.

The rearrangement joins TRBV7-2 to TRBJ1-4, with TRBD1 matching 7 bases. This CDR3 has 15 residues. Losses at the gene ends were 2 bases for V and 4 bases for J; bases not matched to a gene: 4. Germline lookup yields CDR1 SGHTA and CDR2 FQGNSA. The CDR3 protein is CASSLRGTVNEKLFF. Here the CDR3 DNA reads TGTGCCAGCAGCTTACGGGGGACAGTTAATGAAAAACTGTTTTTT.

The chain joins TRBV5-1 to TRBJ2-5; TRBD2 matches 14 bases. The CDR3 is 16 residues long. Germline CDR1 is SGHRS and CDR2 is YFSETQ. J gave up 2 bases and V 3 bases, and 3 bases lay outside the gene matches. The CDR3 sequence: CASSSRLAGGQETQYF. The CDR3 nucleotides are TGCGCCAGCAGCTCCCGACTAGCGGGGGGGCAAGAGACCCAGTACTTC. Using reference TRBV5-1 and TRBJ2-5 for the parts outside the CDR3, the full variable domain is KAGVTQTPRYLIKTRGQQVTLSCSPISGHRSVSWYQQTPGQGLQFLFEYFSETQRNKGNFPGRFSGRQFSNSRSEMNVSTLELGDSALYLCASSSRLAGGQETQYFGPGTRLLVL.

This chain connects TRBV19 to TRBJ2-5; TRBD1 or TRBD2 may be the D gene (7 bases each). This CDR3 region has 16 residues. Between the trimmed V and J ends, which lost 6 bases and 1 base, there was a span of 18 bases. Germline V gives CDR1 LNHDA, CDR2 SQIVND (reference sequence). The CDR3: CASSRQGGAFQETQYF. The CDR3 DNA follows: TGTGCCAGTAGCCGCCAGGGGGGGGCCTTCCAAGAGACCCAGTACTTC. The whole variable domain, remainder taken from reference TRBV19 and TRBJ2-5, is DGGITQSPKYLFRKEGQNVTLSCEQNLNHDAMYWYRQDPGQGLRLIYYSQIVNDFQKGDIAEGYSVSREKKESFPLTVTSAQKNPTAFYLCASSRQGGAFQETQYFGPGTRLLVL.

The V and J genes are TRBV7-3 and TRBJ1-5; 8 positions agree with TRBD1. Trimming took 5 bases from V and 4 from J; bases not matched to a gene: 7. CDR1 and CDR2 (germline): SGHTA, FQGTGA. This CDR3 spans 15 amino acids. In DNA form, the CDR3 reads TGTGCCAGCAGCCTAGATGGGACAGGAAATCAGCCCCAGCATTTT. Protein sequence: CASSLDGTGNQPQHF. Based on the CDR3 plus reference TRBV7-3 and TRBJ1-5, the full variable domain is GAGVSQTPSNKVTEKGKYVELRCDPISGHTALYWYRQSLGQGPEFLIYFQGTGAADDSGLPNDRFFAVRPEGSVSTLKIQRTERGDSAVYLCASSLDGTGNQPQHFGDGTRLSIL.

The rearrangement links TRBV4-3 to TRBJ1-2; D is unresolved. The CDR3 extends over 14 amino acids. The germline V gene encodes CDR1 LGHNA and CDR2 YSLEER. Trimming cost V 0 bases and J 4 bases, with 9 bases left between them. The CDR3 region is CASSQDRAVYGYTF. Here the CDR3 DNA reads TGCGCCAGCAGCCAAGATAGGGCAGTCTATGGCTACACCTTC.

This chain links TRBV5-6 with TRBJ1-2; 8 bases line up with TRBD1. The CDR3 is 14 amino acids. Germline CDR1 and CDR2: SGHDT and YYEEEE. J lost 8 bases, V lost 0 bases, and 6 bases had no gene match. The CDR3 DNA follows: TGTGCCAGCAGCTTGGTCCAGGGGGCAGGGGGCTACACCTTC. Its protein is CASSLVQGAGGYTF. The full variable domain, rest sourced from reference TRBV5-6 and TRBJ1-2, is DAGVTQSPTHLIKTRGQQVTLRCSPKSGHDTVSWYQQALGQGPQFIFQYYEEEERQRGNFPDRFSGHQFPNYSSELNVNALLLGDSALYLCASSLVQGAGGYTFGSGTRLTVV.

The genes are TRBV29-1 and TRBJ1-2; a weak D match, TRBD1 (6 bases). Trimming removed 3 bases at V and 0 bases at J, with 8 bases between. Germline CDR1 and CDR2: SQVTM and ANQGSEA. This CDR3 contains 13 residues. CDR3 DNA sequence: TGCAGCGTTGAGACAGGACCTAACTATGGCTACACCTTC. This codes for CSVETGPNYGYTF.

The chain couples TRBV7-3 to TRBJ2-3, with D perhaps assigned TRBD1 or TRBD2 (5 bases each). Deletions cut 0 bases from V and 1 base from J, with 8 bases between. Looked up from germline, CDR1 is SGHTA and CDR2 is FQGTGA. There are 15 residues in the CDR3. The CDR3 nucleotides are TGTGCCAGCAGCTTAACGGGGGTGGGCACAGATACGCAGTATTTT. Residues: CASSLTGVGTDTQYF.

The chain combines TRBV5-1 with TRBJ2-7; D perhaps matches TRBD2 (5 bases). This CDR3 region has 13 residues. Germline V gene lookup returns CDR1 SGHRS and CDR2 YFSETQ. The V gene lost 2 bases and the J gene lost 0 bases, with 6 bases spanning the gap. The CDR3 DNA reads as TGCGCCAGCAGCTTTGGGAGCTCCTACGAGCAGTACTTC. This translates into CASSFGSSYEQYF.

This chain uses TRBV27 with TRBJ1-2; D is undetermined. Germline V gene sequence: CDR1 MNHEY, CDR2 SMNVEV (reference sequence). The CDR3 length is 14 residues. V was shortened by 1 base and J by 5 bases, with 11 bases between the two germline ends. CDR3 sequence: CASSLWGPGYGYTF. The CDR3 DNA reads TGTGCCAGCAGTTTATGGGGTCCTGGATATGGCTACACCTTC.

V gene TRBV11-3 combines with J gene TRBJ2-1; perhaps TRBD2 as D (6 bases). Germline V CDR1 and CDR2: SGHNT, YENEEA. The V and J ends lost 3 bases and 0 bases respectively, with 9 bases between them. The CDR3 contains 15 residues. CDR3 sequence reads: CASSFGRTSYNEQFF. The CDR3 coding sequence is TGTGCCAGCAGCTTTGGGAGGACCTCCTACAATGAGCAGTTCTTC.

This chain joins TRBV27 and TRBJ2-5; D not certain. With 4 bases removed from V and 1 base from J, the gap between germline ends came to 10 bases. CDR1 and CDR2 from the germline V gene are MNHEY and SMNVEV (reference sequence). The CDR3 consists of 14 residues. CDR3 DNA sequence: TGTGCCAGCAGTTATGTCGGTGTCCAAGAGACCCAGTACTTC. Residues: CASSYVGVQETQYF.

The rearrangement uses TRBV7-8 and TRBJ2-4; 7 positions agree with TRBD1. The CDR3 consists of 17 residues. V shed 2 bases and J 8 bases; nucleotides not matched to a gene: 15. Per germline, CDR1 SGHVS and CDR2 FQNEAQ. Here the CDR3 reads CASSLTGAGTPGDIQYF. As DNA, the CDR3 is TGTGCCAGCAGCTTAACAGGGGCTGGTACCCCCGGGGACATTCAGTACTTC.

The sample holds a few counts of this clone. The rearrangement links TRBV2 to TRBJ2-2, with TRBD1 matching 7 bases. The germline V gene has CDR1 SNHLY and CDR2 FYNNEI. Germline trimming cut 11 bases from V and 3 bases from J; bases unmatched to any gene: 18. The CDR3 has 17 amino acids. The CDR3 DNA reads TGTGCCGGACAACTCTCTAAGGGGGACAGTGACACCGGGGAGCTGTTTTTT. Translated: CAGQLSKGDSDTGELFF.

This clone was recorded once. V usage is TRBV28 and J usage is TRBJ2-1; perhaps TRBD1 as D (6 bases). Trimming cost V 2 bases and J 6 bases, with 14 bases left between them. Germline-derived CDR1 and CDR2 are MDHEN and SYDVKM. CDR3 size: 15 residues. CDR3 sequence: CASSLRGSLSNEQFF. In nucleotides, the CDR3 is TGTGCCAGCAGTTTAAGGGGGAGCCTCAGCAATGAGCAGTTCTTC.

CDR3 in DNA: TGTGCCAGCAGTTTTCCAGGACTAGAAATCCACGAGCAGTACTTC. Protein sequence: CASSFPGLEIHEQYF. The chain joins TRBV6-6 to TRBJ2-7; 7 nucleotides align to TRBD2. Germline V gene sequence: CDR1 MNHNY, CDR2 SVGAGI (reference sequence). Trimming cost V 4 bases and J 5 bases; bases outside gene matches: 11. This CDR3 comprises 15 residues.

CDR3 region: CASSTGQGEPQHF. DNA for the CDR3: TGTGCCAGTAGTACGGGACAGGGAGAGCCCCAGCATTTT. V and J are TRBV19 and TRBJ1-5; 9 nucleotides align to TRBD1. This CDR3 spans 13 amino acids. Losses at the gene ends were 4 bases for V and 8 bases for J; bases not matched to a gene: 3. Germline V CDR1 and CDR2: LNHDA, SQIVND (reference sequence).

The CDR3 is CASSPQGTAGANVLTF. CDR3 nucleotides: TGTGCCAGCTCACCACAGGGGACGGCTGGGGCCAACGTCCTGACTTTC. The gene calls are TRBV18 and TRBJ2-6; D possibly uses TRBD1 or TRBD2 (5 bases each). Germline lookup yields CDR1 KGHSH and CDR2 LQKENI. The CDR3 totals 16 residues. V was pared by 1 base and J by 2 bases, with 9 bases between.

V is TRBV11-2 and J is TRBJ2-2, with 11 bases lining up with TRBD2. The CDR3 is 14 residues long. V was pared by 8 bases and J by 6 bases, with 5 bases of the junction left unmatched. Per the germline V gene, CDR1 is SGHAT and CDR2 is FQNNGV. In nucleotides, the CDR3 is TGTGCCAGCCTCATAGCGGGAGGGGCCGGGGAGCTGTTTTTT. Encoded protein: CASLIAGGAGELFF.

The chain uses TRBV6-5 and TRBJ2-7, with D uncertain. CDR3 size: 13 residues. The germline gives CDR1 MNHEY, CDR2 SVGAGI. The V end lost 8 bases, the J end lost 2 bases, and 13 bases lay between the germline ends. CDR3: CASRMQSAYEQYF. As DNA, the CDR3 is TGTGCCAGCCGGATGCAAAGCGCCTACGAGCAGTACTTC.

The CDR3 is CASSEQQGAYGYTF. As DNA, the CDR3 is TGTGCCAGCAGTGAACAACAGGGGGCCTATGGCTACACCTTC. This sequence joins TRBV6-1 and TRBJ1-2; 9 bases align to TRBD1. The V gene's germline CDR1 is MNHNS and CDR2 SASEGT. V was clipped by 2 bases and J by 4 bases; unmatched bases: 2. The CDR3 has 14 amino acids.

The rearrangement uses TRBV6-1 and TRBJ1-1, with D possibly TRBD1 on 5 matching bases. Germline V gene sequence: CDR1 MNHNS, CDR2 SASEGT. Trimming shortened V by 4 bases and J by 0 bases, and 18 bases separated the two germline ends. The CDR3 is 17 residues long. CDR3 in amino acids: CASSGGHLVSMNTEAFF. The DNA for the CDR3 is TGTGCCAGCAGTGGTGGACACCTGGTGAGCATGAACACTGAAGCTTTCTTT.

This clone has a handful of counts. The chain links TRBV7-9 to TRBJ1-4; D gene ambiguous. Germline lookup yields CDR1 SEHNR and CDR2 FQNEAQ (reference sequence). CDR3 length equals 12 residues. The V gene lost 5 bases and the J gene lost 8 bases, with 9 bases spanning the gap. This chain's CDR3 is CASSQRREKLFF. Here the CDR3 DNA reads TGTGCCAGCAGCCAACGCAGGGAAAAACTGTTTTTT.

V gene TRBV6-5 combines with J gene TRBJ1-1, with 7 bases matching TRBD1. The V and J ends lost 0 bases and 1 base, in that order; junction bases with no gene match: 2. The CDR3 runs 15 residues. The germline V gene has CDR1 MNHEY and CDR2 SVGAGI. The CDR3 region is CASSYSKGANTEAFF. Here the CDR3 DNA reads TGTGCCAGCAGTTACTCGAAGGGGGCGAACACTGAAGCTTTCTTT.

J is TRBJ1-2 and V is TRBV28; unclear D gene. Germline V gives CDR1 MDHEN, CDR2 SYDVKM. The CDR3 loop spans 11 amino acids. V was trimmed by 3 bases and J by 6 bases, leaving 5 bases between them. The CDR3 nucleotides read TGTGCCAGCAGTTTCAACCATGGCTACACCTTC. Translating gives CASSFNHGYTF.

The rearrangement uses TRBV7-3 and TRBJ2-7, with D possibly matching TRBD1 (6 bases). The germline gives CDR1 SGHTA, CDR2 FQGTGA. The CDR3 loop spans 15 amino acids. Trimming took 3 bases from V and 2 from J, leaving 14 bases between them. In nucleotides, the CDR3 is TGTGCCAGCAGCTTGGGGGCCGGGACAACCTACGAGCAGTACTTC. As protein: CASSLGAGTTYEQYF.

The chain uses TRBV2 and TRBJ2-7, with TRBD1 matching 7 bases. V was pared by 4 bases and J by 2 bases, with 2 bases of the junction left unmatched. Germline values: CDR1 SNHLY, CDR2 FYNNEI. The CDR3 sequence is 13 residues long. The CDR3 sequence: CASSGQGPYEQYF. As DNA, the CDR3 is TGTGCCAGCAGTGGACAGGGACCCTACGAGCAGTACTTC.